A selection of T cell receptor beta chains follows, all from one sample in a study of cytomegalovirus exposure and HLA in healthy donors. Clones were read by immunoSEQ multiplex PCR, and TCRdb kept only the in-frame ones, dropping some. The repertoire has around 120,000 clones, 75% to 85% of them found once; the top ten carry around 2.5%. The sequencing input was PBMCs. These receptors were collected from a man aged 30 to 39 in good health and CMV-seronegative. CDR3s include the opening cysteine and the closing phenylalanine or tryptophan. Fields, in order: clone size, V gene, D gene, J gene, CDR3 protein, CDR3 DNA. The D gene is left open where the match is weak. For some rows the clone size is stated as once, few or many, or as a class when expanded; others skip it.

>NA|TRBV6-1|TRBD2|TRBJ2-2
CASLAGGGGELFF
TGTGCCAGCCTTGCTGGCGGGGGCGGGGAGCTGTTTTTT
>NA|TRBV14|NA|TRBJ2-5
CASSPDRPYQETQYF
TGTGCCAGCAGCCCGGACAGACCGTACCAAGAGACCCAGTACTTC
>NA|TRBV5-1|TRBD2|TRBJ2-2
CASSFSGSGRIGELFF
TGCGCCAGCAGCTTTTCGGGTAGCGGGAGGATCGGGGAGCTGTTTTTT
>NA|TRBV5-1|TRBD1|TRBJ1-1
CASSFSQGATEAFF
TGCGCCAGCAGCTTCTCACAGGGGGCGACTGAAGCTTTCTTT
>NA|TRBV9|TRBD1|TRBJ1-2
CASSARTGDGYTF
TGTGCCAGCAGCGCTAGGACAGGCGATGGCTACACCTTC
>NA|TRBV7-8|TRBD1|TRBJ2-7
CASSWGGQGVSYEQYF
TGTGCCAGCAGCTGGGGGGGACAGGGGGTTTCCTACGAGCAGTACTTC
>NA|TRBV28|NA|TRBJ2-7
CASSSAATGAYEQYF
TGTGCCAGCAGTTCCGCGGCGACAGGAGCCTACGAGCAGTACTTC
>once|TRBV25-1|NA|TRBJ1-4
CASSESPGPCTANEKLFF
TGTGCCAGCAGTGAATCCCCTGGGCCTTGTACGGCTAATGAAAAACTGTTTTTT
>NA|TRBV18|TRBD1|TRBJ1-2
CASSPDLQGFGYTF
TGTGCCAGCTCACCCGATCTACAGGGGTTTGGCTACACCTTC
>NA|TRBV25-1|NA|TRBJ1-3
CASSESRGAGNTIYF
TGTGCCAGCAGTGAATCACGGGGGGCTGGAAACACCATATATTTT
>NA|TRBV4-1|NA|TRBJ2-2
CASSQERDTGELFF
TGCGCCAGCAGCCAAGAGCGGGACACCGGGGAGCTGTTTTTT
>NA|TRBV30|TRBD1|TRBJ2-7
CAWSVDGQGPNYEQYF
TGTGCCTGGAGTGTAGATGGACAGGGGCCAAACTACGAGCAGTACTTC
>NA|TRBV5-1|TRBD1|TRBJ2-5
CASSLEPGTGGETQYF
TGCGCCAGCAGCTTGGAGCCCGGGACAGGGGGAGAGACCCAGTACTTC
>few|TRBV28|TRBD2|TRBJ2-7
CASSPGTSAVSYEQYF
TGTGCCAGCAGTCCCGGGACTAGCGCTGTCTCCTACGAGCAGTACTTC
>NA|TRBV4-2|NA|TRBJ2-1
CASSQDVQGTYNEQFF
TGTGCCAGCAGCCAAGATGTACAGGGAACCTACAATGAGCAGTTCTTC
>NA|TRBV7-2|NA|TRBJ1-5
CASSLADRWQPQHF
TGTGCCAGCAGCTTAGCAGACAGATGGCAGCCCCAGCATTTT
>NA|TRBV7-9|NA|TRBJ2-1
CSSSLVVHEQFF
TGTTCCAGCAGCTTAGTAGTCCATGAGCAGTTCTTC
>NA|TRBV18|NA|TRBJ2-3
CASSPLRQKVSTDTQYF
TGTGCCAGCTCACCACTTCGACAGAAAGTTAGCACAGATACGCAGTATTTT
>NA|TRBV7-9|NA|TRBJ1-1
CASSLGRGGPQRAFF
TGTGCCAGCAGCTTGGGGAGGGGGGGACCCCAGAGGGCTTTCTTT
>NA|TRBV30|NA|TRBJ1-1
CAWDLQQLNTEAFF
TGTGCCTGGGACCTACAGCAACTGAACACTGAAGCTTTCTTT
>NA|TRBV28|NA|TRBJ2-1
CASSPPGSYNEQFF
TGTGCCAGCAGTCCGCCGGGGTCCTACAATGAGCAGTTCTTC
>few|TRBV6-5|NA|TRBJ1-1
CASSSAGENTEAFF
TGTGCCAGCAGTTCCGCCGGGGAGAACACTGAAGCTTTCTTT
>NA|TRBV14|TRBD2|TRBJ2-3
CASSQREESTDTQYF
TGTGCCAGCAGCCAACGGGAGGAAAGCACAGATACGCAGTATTTT
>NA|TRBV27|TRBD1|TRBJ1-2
CASSPRGQGLKGYTF
TGTGCCAGCAGTCCCCGGGGACAGGGTTTGAAAGGCTACACCTTC
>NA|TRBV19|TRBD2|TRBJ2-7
CASTRGDGYEQYF
TGTGCCAGTACGCGGGGGGACGGGTACGAGCAGTACTTC
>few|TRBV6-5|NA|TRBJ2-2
CASSYRAGESGELFF
TGTGCCAGCAGTTACCGCGCAGGGGAGTCCGGGGAGCTGTTTTTT
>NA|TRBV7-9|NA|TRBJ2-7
CASSLGLAGTLYEQYF
TGTGCCAGCAGCTTAGGCCTGGCAGGGACTTTATACGAGCAGTACTTC
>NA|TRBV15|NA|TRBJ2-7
CATSWGHRFSFWQYF
TGTGCCACCAGCTGGGGACATCGGTTTTCTTTTTGGCAGTACTTC
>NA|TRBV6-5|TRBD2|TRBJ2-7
CASSYRGGEQYF
TGTGCCAGCAGTTACCGGGGGGGGGAGCAGTACTTC
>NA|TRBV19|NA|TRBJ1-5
CASSIPYSNQPQHF
TGTGCCAGTAGTATACCCTATAGCAATCAGCCCCAGCATTTT
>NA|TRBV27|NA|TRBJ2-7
CASSLSVSTQSYEQYF
TGTGCCAGCAGTTTATCGGTCAGTACCCAGTCCTACGAGCAGTACTTC
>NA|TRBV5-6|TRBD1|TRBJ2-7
CASSPGQGYGEQYF
TGTGCCAGCAGCCCGGGACAGGGATACGGCGAGCAGTACTTC
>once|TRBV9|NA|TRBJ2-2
CASSVAGGELFF
TGTGCCAGCAGCGTAGCGGGCGGGGAGCTGTTTTTT
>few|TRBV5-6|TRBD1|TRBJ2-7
CASSLVGTGGSEQYF
TGTGCCAGCAGCTTGGTAGGGACAGGGGGCTCCGAGCAGTACTTC
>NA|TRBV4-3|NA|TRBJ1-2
CASSQSPGTPDGYTF
TGCGCCAGCAGCCAGTCTCCCGGGACACCCGATGGCTACACCTTC
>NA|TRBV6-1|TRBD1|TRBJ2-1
CASSETGGGEQFF
TGTGCCAGCAGTGAGACAGGGGGAGGTGAGCAGTTCTTC
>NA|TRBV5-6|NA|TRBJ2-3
CASSPTTGSSTDTQYF
TGTGCCAGCAGCCCCACGACAGGCTCTAGCACAGATACGCAGTATTTT
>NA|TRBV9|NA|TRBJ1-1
CASSVDFTGLTEAFF
TGTGCCAGCAGCGTAGATTTCACAGGGCTGACTGAAGCTTTCTTT
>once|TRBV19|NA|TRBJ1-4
CASSINTAVGEKLFF
TGTGCCAGTAGTATTAATACGGCGGTCGGTGAAAAACTGTTTTTT
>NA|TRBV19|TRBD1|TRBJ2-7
CASSMGQGSYEQYF
TGTGCCAGTAGTATGGGACAGGGCTCCTACGAGCAGTACTTC
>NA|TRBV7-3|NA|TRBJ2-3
CASSLFTGSTLDTQYF
TGTGCCAGCAGCTTATTTACCGGGAGTACTCTGGATACGCAGTATTTT
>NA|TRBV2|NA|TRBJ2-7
CASSTSYEQYF
TGTGCCAGCAGCACTTCCTACGAGCAGTACTTC
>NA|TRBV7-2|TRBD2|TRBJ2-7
CASSLTGRRYEQYF
TGTGCCAGCAGCTTAACCGGGAGGAGGTACGAGCAGTACTTC